This T cell receptor beta chain emerged from a study of T-cell reconstitution after alpha-beta-depleted transplantation in children. Findings and limits, study-wide: Recipient T cells and thymic progenitors that survived gave rise to the high TCRbeta diversity observed at day 60 in some patients. At around two months after transplant, the alpha-beta T cells were reportedly derived from several hundred expanded clones that came from non-depleted graft cells. By one year post-transplant, T-cell counts and diversity largely arose from T cells that were newly produced.

Points on this clonotype: Its specificity is unknown.

Unique molecular identifiers were built into the TCRbeta library. TCRdb fed the PCR reads into MiXCR, producing one record per CDR3 protein. Among just under 250,000 distinct CDR3 sequences, more than 20% were seen once, and the ten largest hold about 2.8%. Germline V gives CDR1 MNHNS, CDR2 SASEGT. V lost 10 bases and J lost 0; bases outside the gene matches: 7. CDR3 size: 14 residues. Source: PBMCs, taken before TCRalphabeta/CD19-depleted stem cell transplant. V and J are TRBV6-1 and TRBJ2-5; 8 positions agree with TRBD1. The TCR comes from a girl aged 2 to 10 with Fanconi anemia, due to receive a stem cell transplant. The CDR3 DNA reads TGTGCCACCAGGGACAGGAGGTACCAAGAGACCCAGTACTTC. Its translation: CATRDRRYQETQYF.